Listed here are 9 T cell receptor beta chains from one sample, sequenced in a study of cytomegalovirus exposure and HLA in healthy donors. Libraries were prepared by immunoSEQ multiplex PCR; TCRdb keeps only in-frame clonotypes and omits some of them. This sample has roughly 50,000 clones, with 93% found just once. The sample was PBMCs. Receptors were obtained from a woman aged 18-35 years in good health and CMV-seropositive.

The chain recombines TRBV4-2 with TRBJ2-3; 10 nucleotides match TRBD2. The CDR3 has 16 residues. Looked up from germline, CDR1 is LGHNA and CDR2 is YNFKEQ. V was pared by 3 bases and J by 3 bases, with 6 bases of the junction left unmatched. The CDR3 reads CASSHGSGGETDTQYF. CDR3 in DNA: TGTGCCAGCAGCCATGGGAGCGGGGGGGAGACAGATACGCAGTATTTT.

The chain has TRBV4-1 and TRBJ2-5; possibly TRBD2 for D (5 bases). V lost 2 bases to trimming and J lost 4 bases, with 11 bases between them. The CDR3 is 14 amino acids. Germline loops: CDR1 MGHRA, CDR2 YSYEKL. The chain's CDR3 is CASSQRAGGETQYF. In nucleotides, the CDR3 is TGCGCCAGCAGCCAAAGGGCGGGTGGAGAGACCCAGTACTTC.

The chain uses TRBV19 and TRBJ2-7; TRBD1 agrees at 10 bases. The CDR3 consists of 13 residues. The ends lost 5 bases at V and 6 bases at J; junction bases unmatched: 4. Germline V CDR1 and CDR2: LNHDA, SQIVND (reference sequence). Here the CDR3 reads CASSRTGGFEQYF. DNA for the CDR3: TGTGCCAGTAGTCGGACAGGGGGTTTCGAGCAGTACTTC.

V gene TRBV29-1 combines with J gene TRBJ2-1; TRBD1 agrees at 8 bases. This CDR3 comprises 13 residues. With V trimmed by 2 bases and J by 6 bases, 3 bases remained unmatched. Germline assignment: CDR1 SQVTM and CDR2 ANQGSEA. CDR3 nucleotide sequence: TGCAGCGTTGAACGTGACAGGGGCAATGAGCAGTTCTTC. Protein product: CSVERDRGNEQFF.

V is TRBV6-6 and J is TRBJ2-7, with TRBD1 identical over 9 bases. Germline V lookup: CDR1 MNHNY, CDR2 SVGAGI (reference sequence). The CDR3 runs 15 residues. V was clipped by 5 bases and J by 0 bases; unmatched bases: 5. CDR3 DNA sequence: TGTGCCAGCAGTACCACAGGGGGCAGCTCCTACGAGCAGTACTTC. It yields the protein CASSTTGGSSYEQYF.

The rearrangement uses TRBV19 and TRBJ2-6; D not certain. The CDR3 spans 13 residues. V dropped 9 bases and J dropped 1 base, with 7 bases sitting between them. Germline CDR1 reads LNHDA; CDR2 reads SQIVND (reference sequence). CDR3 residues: CASRVSGANVLTF. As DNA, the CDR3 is TGTGCCAGCCGGGTTTCTGGGGCCAACGTCCTGACTTTC.

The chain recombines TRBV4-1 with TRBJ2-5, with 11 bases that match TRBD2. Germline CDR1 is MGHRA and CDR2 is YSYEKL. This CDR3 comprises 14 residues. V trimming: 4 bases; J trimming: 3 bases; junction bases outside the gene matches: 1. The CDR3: CASSRLAGKETQYF. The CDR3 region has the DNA TGCGCCAGCAGCCGACTAGCGGGGAAAGAGACCCAGTACTTC.

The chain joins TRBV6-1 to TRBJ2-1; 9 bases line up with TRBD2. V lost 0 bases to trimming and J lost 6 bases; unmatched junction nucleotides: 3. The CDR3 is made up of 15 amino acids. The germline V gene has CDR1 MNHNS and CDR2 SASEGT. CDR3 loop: CASSEAGGGANEQFF. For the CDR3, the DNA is TGTGCCAGCAGTGAAGCGGGCGGGGGGGCCAATGAGCAGTTCTTC.

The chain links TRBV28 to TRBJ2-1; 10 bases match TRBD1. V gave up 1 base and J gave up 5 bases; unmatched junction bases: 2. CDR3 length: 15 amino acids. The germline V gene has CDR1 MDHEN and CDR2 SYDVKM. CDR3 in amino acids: CASSLLDRGNNEQFF. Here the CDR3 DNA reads TGTGCCAGCAGTTTATTGGACAGGGGGAACAATGAGCAGTTCTTC. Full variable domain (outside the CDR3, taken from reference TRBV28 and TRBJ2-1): DVKVTQSSRYLVKRTGEKVFLECVQDMDHENMFWYRQDPGLGLRLIYFSYDVKMKEKGDIPEGYSVSREKKERFSLILESASTNQTSMYLCASSLLDRGNNEQFFGPGTRLTVL.